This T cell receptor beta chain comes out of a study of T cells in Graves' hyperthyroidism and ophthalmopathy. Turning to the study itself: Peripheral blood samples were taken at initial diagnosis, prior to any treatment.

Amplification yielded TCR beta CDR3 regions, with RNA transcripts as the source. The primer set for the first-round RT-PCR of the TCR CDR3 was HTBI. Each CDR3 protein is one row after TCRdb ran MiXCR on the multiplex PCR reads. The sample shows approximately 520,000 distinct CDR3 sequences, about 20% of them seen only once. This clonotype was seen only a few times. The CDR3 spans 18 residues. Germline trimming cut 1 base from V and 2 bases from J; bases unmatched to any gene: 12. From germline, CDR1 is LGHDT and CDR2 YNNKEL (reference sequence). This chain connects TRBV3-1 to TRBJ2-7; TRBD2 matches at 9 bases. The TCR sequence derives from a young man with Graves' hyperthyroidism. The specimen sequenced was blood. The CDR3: CASSQGSGGLFRAYEQYF. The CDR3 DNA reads TGTGCCAGCAGCCAAGGGAGCGGGGGGCTTTTCCGGGCCTACGAGCAGTACTTC.